The clone carrying this TCR beta chain came up a few times. Template switching created a universal primer site, and the cDNA included unique molecular identifiers. TCRdb ran MiXCR on the 5' RACE reads and lists one entry per CDR3 protein. The sample carries about 570,000 distinct CDR3 sequences, approximately 10% recorded once. The entry originates in a study of identical twins. Germline loops: CDR1 MNHEY, CDR2 SVGAGI. The CDR3 spans 16 residues. V was cut by 4 bases and J by 0 bases, with 13 bases left in between. These sequences were also reported in another study, on yellow fever vaccine responses in identical twins.

This chain links TRBV6-5 with TRBJ2-1; tentatively, D is TRBD1 (6 bases). The sample consisted of PBMCs. The clonotype was recovered from a young woman in good health. The CDR3 spells CASSSGQSLSYNEQFF. CDR3 nucleotide sequence: TGTGCCAGCAGTTCCGGACAGTCGCTCTCCTACAATGAGCAGTTCTTC.